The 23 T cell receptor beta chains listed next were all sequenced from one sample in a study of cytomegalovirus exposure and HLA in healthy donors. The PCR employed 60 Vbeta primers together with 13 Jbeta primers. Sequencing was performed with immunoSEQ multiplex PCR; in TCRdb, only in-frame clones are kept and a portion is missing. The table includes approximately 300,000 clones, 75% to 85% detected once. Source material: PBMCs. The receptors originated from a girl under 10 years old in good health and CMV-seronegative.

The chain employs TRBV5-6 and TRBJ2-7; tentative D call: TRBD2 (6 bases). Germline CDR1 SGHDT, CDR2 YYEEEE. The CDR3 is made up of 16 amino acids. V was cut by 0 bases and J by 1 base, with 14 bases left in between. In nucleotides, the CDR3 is TGTGCCAGCAGCTTGGTCGGGACTGGGATTTCCTACGAGCAGTACTTC. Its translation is CASSLVGTGISYEQYF.

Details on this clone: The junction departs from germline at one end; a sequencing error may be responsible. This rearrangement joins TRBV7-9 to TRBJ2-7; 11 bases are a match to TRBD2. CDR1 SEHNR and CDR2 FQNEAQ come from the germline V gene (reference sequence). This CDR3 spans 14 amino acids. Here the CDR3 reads CASGTSGRSSEQYF. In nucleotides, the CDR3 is TGTGCCAGCGGGACTAGCGGCCGATCCTCCGAGCAGTACTTC.

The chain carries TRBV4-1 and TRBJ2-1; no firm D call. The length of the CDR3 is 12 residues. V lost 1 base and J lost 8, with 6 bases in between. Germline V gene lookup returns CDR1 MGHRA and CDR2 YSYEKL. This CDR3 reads CASSQARDEQFF. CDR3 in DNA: TGCGCCAGCAGCCAAGCCCGAGATGAGCAGTTCTTC.

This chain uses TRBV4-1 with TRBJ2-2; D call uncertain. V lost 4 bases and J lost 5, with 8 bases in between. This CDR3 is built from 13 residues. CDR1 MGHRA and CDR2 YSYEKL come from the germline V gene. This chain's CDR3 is CASSPPGTGELFF. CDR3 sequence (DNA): TGCGCCAGCAGCCCCCCCGGTACCGGGGAGCTGTTTTTT.

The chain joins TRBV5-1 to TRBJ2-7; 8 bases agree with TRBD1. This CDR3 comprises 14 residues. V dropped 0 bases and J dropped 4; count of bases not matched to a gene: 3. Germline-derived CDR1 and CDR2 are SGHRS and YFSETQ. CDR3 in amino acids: CASSLGTGRYEQYF. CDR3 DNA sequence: TGCGCCAGCAGCTTGGGGACAGGGAGATACGAGCAGTACTTC. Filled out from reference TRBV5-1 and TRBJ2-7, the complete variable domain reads KAGVTQTPRYLIKTRGQQVTLSCSPISGHRSVSWYQQTPGQGLQFLFEYFSETQRNKGNFPGRFSGRQFSNSRSEMNVSTLELGDSALYLCASSLGTGRYEQYFGPGTRLTVT.

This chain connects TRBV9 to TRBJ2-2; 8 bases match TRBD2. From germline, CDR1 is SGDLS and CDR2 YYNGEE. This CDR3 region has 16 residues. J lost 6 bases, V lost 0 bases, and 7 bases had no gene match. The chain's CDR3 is CASSVGGLAISGELFF. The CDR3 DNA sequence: TGTGCCAGCAGCGTAGGTGGACTAGCAATCTCCGGGGAGCTGTTTTTT.

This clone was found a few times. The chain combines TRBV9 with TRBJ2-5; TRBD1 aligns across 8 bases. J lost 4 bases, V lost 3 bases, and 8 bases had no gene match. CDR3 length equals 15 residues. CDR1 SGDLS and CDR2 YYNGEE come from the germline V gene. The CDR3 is CASSGSGGFGETQYF. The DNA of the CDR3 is TGTGCCAGCAGCGGATCAGGGGGCTTCGGAGAGACCCAGTACTTC.

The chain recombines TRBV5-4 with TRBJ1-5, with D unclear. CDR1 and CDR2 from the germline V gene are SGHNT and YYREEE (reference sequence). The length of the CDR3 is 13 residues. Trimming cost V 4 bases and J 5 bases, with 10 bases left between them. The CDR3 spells CASSLWGDQPQHF. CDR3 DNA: TGTGCCAGCAGCCTTTGGGGAGATCAGCCCCAGCATTTT.

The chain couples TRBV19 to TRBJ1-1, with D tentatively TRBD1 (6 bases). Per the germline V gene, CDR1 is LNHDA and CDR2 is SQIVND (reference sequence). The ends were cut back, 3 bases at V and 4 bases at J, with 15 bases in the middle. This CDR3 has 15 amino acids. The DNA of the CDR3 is TGTGCCAGTAGTATCACCCCACAGGGTGTCACTGAAGCTTTCTTT. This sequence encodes CASSITPQGVTEAFF.

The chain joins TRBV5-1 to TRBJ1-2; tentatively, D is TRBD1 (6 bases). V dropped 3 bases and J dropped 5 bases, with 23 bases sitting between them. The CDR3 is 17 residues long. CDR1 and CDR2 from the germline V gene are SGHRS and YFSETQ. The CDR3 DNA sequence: TGCGCCAGCAGCTCGACCGGGACACCCAATCTCTGGTATGGCTACACCTTC. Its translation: CASSSTGTPNLWYGYTF. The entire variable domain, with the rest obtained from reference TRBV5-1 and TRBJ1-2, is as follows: KAGVTQTPRYLIKTRGQQVTLSCSPISGHRSVSWYQQTPGQGLQFLFEYFSETQRNKGNFPGRFSGRQFSNSRSEMNVSTLELGDSALYLCASSSTGTPNLWYGYTFGSGTRLTVV.

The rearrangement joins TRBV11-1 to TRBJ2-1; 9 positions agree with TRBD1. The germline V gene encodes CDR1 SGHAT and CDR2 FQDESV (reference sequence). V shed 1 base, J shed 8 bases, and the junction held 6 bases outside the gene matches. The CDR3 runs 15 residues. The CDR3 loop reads CASSLDMDRGYEQFF. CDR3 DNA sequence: TGTGCCAGCAGCTTAGATATGGACAGGGGATATGAGCAGTTCTTC.

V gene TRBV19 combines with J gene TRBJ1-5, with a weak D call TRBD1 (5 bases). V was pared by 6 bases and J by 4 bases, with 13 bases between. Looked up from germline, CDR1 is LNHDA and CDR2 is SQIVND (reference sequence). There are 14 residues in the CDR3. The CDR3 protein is CASSPIGGNQPQHF. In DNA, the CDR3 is TGTGCCAGTAGCCCGATCGGGGGGAATCAGCCCCAGCATTTT.

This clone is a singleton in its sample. Written as DNA, the CDR3 is TGTGCCAGCAGCACCCCGGTGGGGGAGGCCCTCTATGAGCAGTTCTTC. It yields the protein CASSTPVGEALYEQFF. The chain carries TRBV13 and TRBJ2-1; D may be TRBD2 (6 bases). CDR1 and CDR2 from the germline V gene are PRHDT and FYEKMQ (reference sequence). The CDR3 contains 16 residues. Trimming pared 5 bases from V and 8 bases from J, leaving 22 bases between.

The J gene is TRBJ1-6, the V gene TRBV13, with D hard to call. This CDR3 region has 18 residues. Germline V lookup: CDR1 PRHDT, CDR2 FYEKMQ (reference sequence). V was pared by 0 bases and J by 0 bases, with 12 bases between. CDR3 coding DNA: TGTGCCAGCAGCTTAGGCCTTTTGCGGAGCTCCTATAATTCACCCCTCCACTTT. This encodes CASSLGLLRSSYNSPLHF. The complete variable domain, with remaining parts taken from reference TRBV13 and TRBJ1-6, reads AAGVIQSPRHLIKEKRETATLKCYPIPRHDTVYWYQQGPGQDPQFLISFYEKMQSDKGSIPDRFSAQQFSDYHSELNMSSLELGDSALYFCASSLGLLRSSYNSPLHFGNGTRLTVT.

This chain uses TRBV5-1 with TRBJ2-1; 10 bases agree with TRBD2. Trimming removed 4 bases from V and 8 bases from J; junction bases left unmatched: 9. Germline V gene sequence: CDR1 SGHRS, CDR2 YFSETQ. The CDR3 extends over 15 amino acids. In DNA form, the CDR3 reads TGCGCCAGCAGCCGACAGCGGGAGGGCCGTGATGAGCAGTTCTTC. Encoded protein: CASSRQREGRDEQFF. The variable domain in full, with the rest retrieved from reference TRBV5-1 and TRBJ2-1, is KAGVTQTPRYLIKTRGQQVTLSCSPISGHRSVSWYQQTPGQGLQFLFEYFSETQRNKGNFPGRFSGRQFSNSRSEMNVSTLELGDSALYLCASSRQREGRDEQFFGPGTRLTVL.

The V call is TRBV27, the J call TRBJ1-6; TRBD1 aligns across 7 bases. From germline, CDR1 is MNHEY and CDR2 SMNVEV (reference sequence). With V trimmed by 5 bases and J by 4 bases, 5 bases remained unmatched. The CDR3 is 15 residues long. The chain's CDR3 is CASSGDRPYNSPLHF. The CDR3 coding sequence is TGTGCCAGCAGTGGGGACAGACCATATAATTCACCCCTCCACTTT.

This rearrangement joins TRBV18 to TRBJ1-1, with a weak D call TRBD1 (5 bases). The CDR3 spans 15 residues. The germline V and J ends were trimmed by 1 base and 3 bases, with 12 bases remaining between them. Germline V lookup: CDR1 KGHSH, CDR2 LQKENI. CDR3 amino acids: CASSPRDSLHTEAFF. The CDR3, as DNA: TGTGCCAGCTCACCACGAGACAGCCTACACACTGAAGCTTTCTTT.

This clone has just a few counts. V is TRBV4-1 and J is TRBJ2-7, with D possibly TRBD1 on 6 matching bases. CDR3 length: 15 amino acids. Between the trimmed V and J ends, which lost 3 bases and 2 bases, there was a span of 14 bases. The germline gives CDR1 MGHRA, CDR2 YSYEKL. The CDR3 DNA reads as TGCGCCAGCAGCCAGGGACGAGGGGGAACCTACGAGCAGTACTTC. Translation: CASSQGRGGTYEQYF.

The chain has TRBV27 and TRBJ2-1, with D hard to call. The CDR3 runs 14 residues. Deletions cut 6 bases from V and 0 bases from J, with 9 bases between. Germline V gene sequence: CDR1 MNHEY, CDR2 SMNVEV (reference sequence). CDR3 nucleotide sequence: TGTGCCAGCAGCTATCTATCCTCCTACAATGAGCAGTTCTTC. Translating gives CASSYLSSYNEQFF.

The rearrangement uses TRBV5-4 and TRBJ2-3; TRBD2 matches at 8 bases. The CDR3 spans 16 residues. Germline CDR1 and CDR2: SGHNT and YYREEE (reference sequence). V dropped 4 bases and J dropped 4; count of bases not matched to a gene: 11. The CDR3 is CASSVQAGVSPDTQYF. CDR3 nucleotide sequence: TGTGCCAGCAGCGTCCAAGCGGGAGTGAGCCCAGATACGCAGTATTTT.

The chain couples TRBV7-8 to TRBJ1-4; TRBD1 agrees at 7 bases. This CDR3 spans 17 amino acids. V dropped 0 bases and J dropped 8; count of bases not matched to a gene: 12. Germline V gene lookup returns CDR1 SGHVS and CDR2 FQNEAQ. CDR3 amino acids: CASSLAMAPGQPEKLFF. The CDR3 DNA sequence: TGTGCCAGCAGCTTAGCGATGGCGCCGGGACAGCCCGAAAAACTGTTTTTT.

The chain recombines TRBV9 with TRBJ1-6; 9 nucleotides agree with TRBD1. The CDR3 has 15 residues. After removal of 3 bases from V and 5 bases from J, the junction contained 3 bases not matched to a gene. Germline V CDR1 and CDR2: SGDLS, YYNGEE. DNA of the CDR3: TGTGCCAGCAGCGGGGGGACAGGGAATAATTCACCCCTCCACTTT. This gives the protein CASSGGTGNNSPLHF.

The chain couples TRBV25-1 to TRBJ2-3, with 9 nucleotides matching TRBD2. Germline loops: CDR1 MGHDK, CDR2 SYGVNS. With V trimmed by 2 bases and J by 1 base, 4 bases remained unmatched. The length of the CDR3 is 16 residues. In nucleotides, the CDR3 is TGTGCCAGCAGTGAACCCAGCGGGGGGCGCACAGATACGCAGTATTTT. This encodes CASSEPSGGRTDTQYF.